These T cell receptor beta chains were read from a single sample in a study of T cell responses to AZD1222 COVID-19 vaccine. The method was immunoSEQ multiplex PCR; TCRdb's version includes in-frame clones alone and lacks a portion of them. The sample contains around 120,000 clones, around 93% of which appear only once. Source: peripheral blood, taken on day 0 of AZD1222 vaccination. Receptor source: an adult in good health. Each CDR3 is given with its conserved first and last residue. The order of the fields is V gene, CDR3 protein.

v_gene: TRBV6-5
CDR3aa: CASSYWTGRREKLFF

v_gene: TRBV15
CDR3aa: CATSSRGQGKTEAFF

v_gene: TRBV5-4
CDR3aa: CASSLVPGGGNTIYF

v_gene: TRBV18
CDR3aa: CASSDPLAGRSTDTQYF

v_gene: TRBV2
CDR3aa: CATWVGTYNEQFF

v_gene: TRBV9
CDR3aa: CASSGDRTYEQYF

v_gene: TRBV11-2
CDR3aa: CASSLFVLRGTEAFF

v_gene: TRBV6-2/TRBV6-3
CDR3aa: CASSYLVGGEQYF

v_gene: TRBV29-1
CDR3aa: CSVVWLAGTGHTDTQYF

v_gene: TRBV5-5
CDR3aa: CASSLQIQSANYGYTF

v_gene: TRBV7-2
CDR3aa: CASSPRDHEQYF

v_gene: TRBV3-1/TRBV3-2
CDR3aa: CASSQQGSPDTQYF

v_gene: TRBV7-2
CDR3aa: CASRRQGDSTAQYF

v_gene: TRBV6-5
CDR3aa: CASSYIGGFGNTIYF

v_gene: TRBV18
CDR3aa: CASSPSRDSYNEQFF

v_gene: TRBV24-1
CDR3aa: CATSDFGQGTDTQYF

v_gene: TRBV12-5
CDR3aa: CASGSGHTNTDTQYF

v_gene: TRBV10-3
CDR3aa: CAISLTLGLAGEGQFF

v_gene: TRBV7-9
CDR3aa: CASSLADQREGNEQFF

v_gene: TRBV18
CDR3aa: CASSSLQGRGATNEKLFF

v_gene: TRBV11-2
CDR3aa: CASSLWTGTYNEQFF

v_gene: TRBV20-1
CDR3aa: CRAGGYTF

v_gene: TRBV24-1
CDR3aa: CATSDSTQGLLGYGYTF

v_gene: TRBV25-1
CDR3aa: CASSEYYIWNYGYTF

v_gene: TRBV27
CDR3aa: CASSRTGGGTYNEQFF

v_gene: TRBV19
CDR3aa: CASSPGGPQHF

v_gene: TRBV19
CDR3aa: CASTPSRQGRTGELFF

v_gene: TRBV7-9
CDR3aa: CASSLVSPGEQFF

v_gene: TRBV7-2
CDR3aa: CASSSIWSLAGENTGELFF

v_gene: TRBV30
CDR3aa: CAWRLQNTEAFF

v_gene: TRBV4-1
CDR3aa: CASSQRGGTNYGYTF

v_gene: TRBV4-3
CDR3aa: CASSQEGGTNTEAFF

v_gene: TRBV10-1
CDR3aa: CASRGRENTEAFF

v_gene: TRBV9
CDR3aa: CASSPIPAPNTEAFF

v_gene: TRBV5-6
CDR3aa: CASRLGQGAYEQYF

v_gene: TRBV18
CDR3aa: CASSPQGDQYDEKLFF

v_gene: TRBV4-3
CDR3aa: CASSQDQVLSGPQMGQANIQYF

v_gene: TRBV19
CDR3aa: CASSIEVQINEQFF

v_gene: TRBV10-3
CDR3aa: CAVNPSGREDEQYF

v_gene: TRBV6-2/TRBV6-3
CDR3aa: CASSPGTGDYNEQFF

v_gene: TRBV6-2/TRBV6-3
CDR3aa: CASSRWLAGGDEQYF

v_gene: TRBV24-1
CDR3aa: CATSDPSINEQFF

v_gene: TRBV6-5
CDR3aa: CASTTDRVRAFF

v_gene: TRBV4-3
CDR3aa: CASSQDHTGTSSGNTIYF

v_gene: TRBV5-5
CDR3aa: CASSLGAGNTEAFF

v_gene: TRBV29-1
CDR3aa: CSVLSRVGSWSYNEQFF

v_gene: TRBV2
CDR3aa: CASIGEGYEQYF

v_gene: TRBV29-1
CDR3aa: CSVDPGGDEQYF